Listed below are T cell receptor beta chains from one sample, sequenced in a study of cytotoxic CD8 clonotypes in ibrutinib-treated CLL. Only in-frame clones appear in the TCRdb table, and some are missing; sequencing was by immunoSEQ multiplex PCR. The sample includes tens of thousands of clones, roughly 70% of them seen just once. Sample: PBMCs, taken before ibrutinib treatment. These receptors all come from a human donor with chronic lymphocytic leukemia. Both conserved end residues are part of each CDR3. The order of the fields is CDR3 length, V gene, J gene, CDR3 protein.

length: 13; V: TRBV13; J: TRBJ2-1; CDR3: CASSLPSNNEQFF
length: 16; V: TRBV4-1; J: TRBJ2-1; CDR3: CASSQDWGGARNEQFF
length: 13; V: TRBV7-6; J: TRBJ1-4; CDR3: CASRGLDGEKLFF
length: 14; V: TRBV18; J: TRBJ2-7; CDR3: CASSPPLAGSSQYF
length: 15; V: TRBV7-2; J: TRBJ2-7; CDR3: CASSSGLGPSYEQYF
length: 18; V: TRBV27; J: TRBJ2-3; CDR3: CASSSPSRSGISTDTQYF
length: 15; V: TRBV6-6; J: TRBJ2-7; CDR3: CASSRTSGSIYEQYF
length: 11; V: TRBV20-1; J: TRBJ2-2; CDR3: CSARDNGELFF
length: 14; V: TRBV6-1; J: TRBJ2-1; CDR3: CASSEENSYNEQFF
length: 16; V: TRBV7-2; J: TRBJ2-3; CDR3: CASSLWGTRCTDTQYF
length: 17; V: TRBV19; J: TRBJ1-4; CDR3: CASSINRGKPTNEKLFF
length: 14; V: TRBV11-3; J: TRBJ2-2; CDR3: CASSPGAGTGELFF
length: 15; V: TRBV4-3; J: TRBJ2-7; CDR3: CASSRAGTGGYEQYF
length: 17; V: TRBV18; J: TRBJ2-1; CDR3: CASSPIIGQGMYNEQFF
length: 15; V: TRBV5-1; J: TRBJ2-1; CDR3: CASSLEPDRYNEQFF
length: 20; V: TRBV30; J: TRBJ1-5; CDR3: CAWSVPSGTGGRLSNQPQHF
length: 17; V: TRBV18; J: TRBJ1-2; CDR3: CASSPLPPGQEFYGYTF
length: 17; V: TRBV28; J: TRBJ2-1; CDR3: CASSLSGLAGALNEQFF
length: 16; V: TRBV5-4; J: TRBJ2-2; CDR3: CASSFLRGGGTGELFF
length: 19; V: TRBV9; J: TRBJ2-2; CDR3: CASSVQPSGSRVDTGELFF
length: 14; V: TRBV21-1; J: TRBJ2-7; CDR3: CASSKTGAAYEQYF
length: 13; V: TRBV27; J: TRBJ2-7; CDR3: CASSFYSGGEQYF
length: 15; V: TRBV5-5; J: TRBJ2-7; CDR3: CASSSRTGPSGEQYF
length: 15; V: TRBV19; J: TRBJ2-7; CDR3: CASSPLVAGADEQYF
length: 11; V: TRBV18; J: TRBJ2-5; CDR3: CASSPQETQYF
length: 15; V: TRBV15; J: TRBJ1-2; CDR3: CATSRARGPGYGYTF
length: 13; V: TRBV10-2; J: TRBJ2-2; CDR3: CASKGVNTGELFF
length: 14; V: TRBV18; J: TRBJ1-5; CDR3: CASSPGGANQPQHF
length: 15; V: TRBV6-5; J: TRBJ1-2; CDR3: CASSNSGSPNYGYTF
length: 15; V: TRBV6-5; J: TRBJ1-3; CDR3: CASRPLLPSGNTIYF
length: 14; V: TRBV2; J: TRBJ1-1; CDR3: CASGAGMAATEAFF
length: 15; V: TRBV7-9; J: TRBJ2-1; CDR3: CASSPGGMREREQFF
length: 15; V: TRBV2; J: TRBJ2-1; CDR3: CASRSDRGPGNEQFF
length: 13; V: TRBV5-6; J: TRBJ2-5; CDR3: CASSPGPGETQYF
length: 15; V: TRBV6-1; J: TRBJ2-5; CDR3: CASSETPGHQETQYF
length: 16; V: TRBV5-1; J: TRBJ2-2; CDR3: CASSLSLAGDTGELFF
length: 16; V: TRBV27; J: TRBJ2-7; CDR3: CASSFLTGTGSYEQYF
length: 15; V: TRBV9; J: TRBJ2-6; CDR3: CASSVGFSGANVLTF
length: 11; V: TRBV28; J: TRBJ2-1; CDR3: CASSSPSFRVF
length: 14; V: TRBV5-1; J: TRBJ1-2; CDR3: CASSLLDNHYGYTF
length: 14; V: TRBV5-1; J: TRBJ2-1; CDR3: CASSLLLAGAEQFF
length: 14; V: TRBV11-3; J: TRBJ2-1; CDR3: CASSPRGQNNEQFF
length: 12; V: TRBV6-1; J: TRBJ2-3; CDR3: CASMGSTDTQYF
length: 12; V: TRBV18; J: TRBJ1-2; CDR3: CASSRDRDGYTF
length: 15; V: TRBV4-2; J: TRBJ1-4; CDR3: CASSPEGRTNEKLFF
length: 14; V: TRBV5-4; J: TRBJ1-6; CDR3: CASSLDRENSPLHF
length: 12; V: TRBV7-3; J: TRBJ2-1; CDR3: CASNSGGDEQFF
length: 14; V: TRBV5-4; J: TRBJ1-1; CDR3: CASSWEGEHGEAFF
length: 19; V: TRBV18; J: TRBJ2-1; CDR3: CASSPMSSGSLSSYNEQFF